Shown below are 20 T cell receptor beta chains from a single sample sequenced in a study of blood T cell repertoires in COVID-19. Profiling relied on immunoSEQ multiplex PCR, and the TCRdb table lists in-frame clones only, not all of them. Of 52,000 or so clones detected, about nine tenths appear once; the ten largest clones hold 28%. The sample consisted of peripheral blood. The receptor set was obtained from a human donor in a cohort sampled during active COVID-19.

This clone was counted once. The chain combines TRBV10-2 with TRBJ2-3; no clear D. V lost 3 bases to trimming and J lost 6 bases, with 16 bases between them. CDR1 and CDR2 (germline): WSHSY, SAAADI. The CDR3 has 15 amino acids. The chain's CDR3 is CASSDDRSRKDTQYF. CDR3 in DNA: TGCGCCAGCAGTGACGATCGGTCGCGCAAGGATACGCAGTATTTT.

V gene TRBV6-2 or TRBV6-3 combines with J gene TRBJ2-5; maybe TRBD2 (6 bases). Germline V gives CDR1 MNHEY, CDR2 SVGEGT. Trimming removed 3 bases at V and 1 base at J, with 9 bases between. CDR3 size: 14 residues. The CDR3 nucleotides are TGTGCCAGCAGTTATGGGAGGTTCCAAGAGACCCAGTACTTC. It translates to CASSYGRFQETQYF.

The CDR3 protein is CASRRPGRGTTGELFF. CDR3 DNA: TGTGCCAGCAGAAGACCAGGGAGGGGGACTACCGGGGAGCTGTTTTTT. V and J are TRBV27 and TRBJ2-2; D is perhaps TRBD2 (7 bases). V dropped 6 bases and J dropped 5 bases, with 19 bases sitting between them. Looked up from germline, CDR1 is MNHEY and CDR2 is SMNVEV (reference sequence). The CDR3 runs 16 residues.

This rearrangement joins TRBV5-4 to TRBJ1-6, with a tentative D call TRBD1 (6 bases). The CDR3 spans 15 residues. V was shortened by 0 bases and J by 10 bases, with 14 bases between the two germline ends. In germline, CDR1 is SGHNT, CDR2 YYREEE (reference sequence). The CDR3 here is CASSLGAGAESPLHF. Written as DNA, the CDR3 is TGTGCCAGCAGCTTGGGGGCAGGGGCAGAGTCACCCCTCCACTTT.

This chain's CDR3 is CASGGTGENIQYF. For the CDR3, the DNA is TGCGCCAGCGGTGGGACAGGGGAAAACATTCAGTACTTC. This sequence joins TRBV5-1 and TRBJ2-4; 10 nucleotides line up with TRBD1. This CDR3 contains 13 residues. Germline V gene sequence: CDR1 SGHRS, CDR2 YFSETQ. With V trimmed by 7 bases and J by 5 bases, 3 bases remained unmatched.

The rearrangement joins TRBV7-2 to TRBJ1-2, with a possible D match to TRBD1 (6 bases). The V end lost 1 base, the J end lost 2 bases, and 8 bases lay between the germline ends. CDR1 and CDR2 from the germline V gene are SGHTA and FQGNSA. CDR3 length: 14 residues. CDR3 nucleotides: TGTGCCAGCAGCTTAGAGGGACACAACTATGGCTACACCTTC. Protein product: CASSLEGHNYGYTF.

The chain couples TRBV27 to TRBJ2-2; D is unclear. The length of the CDR3 is 14 residues. The V end lost 4 bases, the J end lost 3 bases, and 9 bases lay between the germline ends. Germline lookup yields CDR1 MNHEY and CDR2 SMNVEV (reference sequence). CDR3 DNA sequence: TGTGCCAGCAGTTCACCTAAATACACCGGGGAGCTGTTTTTT. Translating gives CASSSPKYTGELFF.

The chain is built from TRBV2 and TRBJ1-6; 10 bases align to TRBD1. Germline V gene sequence: CDR1 SNHLY, CDR2 FYNNEI. The junction had 3 bases not matched to a gene; V was cut back by 6 bases and J by 7 bases. CDR3 length: 14 amino acids. Written as DNA, the CDR3 is TGTGCCAGCAGGGACAGGGGGTCGAATTCACCCCTCCACTTT. It translates to CASRDRGSNSPLHF.

This clone was seen just once. The gene calls are TRBV6-1 and TRBJ2-7; possible D gene TRBD1, 6 bases. CDR3 size: 14 residues. Germline V gene sequence: CDR1 MNHNS, CDR2 SASEGT. The ends were cut back, 1 base at V and 3 bases at J, with 10 bases in the middle. The CDR3 reads CASSEVGTLYEQYF. The CDR3 DNA is TGTGCCAGCAGTGAAGTTGGGACACTCTACGAGCAGTACTTC.

The gene calls are TRBV4-2 and TRBJ2-3; 8 nucleotides match TRBD2. Germline CDR1 LGHNA, CDR2 YNFKEQ. The V segment lost 6 bases and the J segment 4 bases; nucleotides outside the gene matches: 12. The CDR3 extends over 16 amino acids. The CDR3 is CASRLRTGGPADTQYF. CDR3 bases: TGTGCCAGCAGGCTCCGGACGGGGGGGCCAGCAGATACGCAGTATTTT.

This clone was detected only once. The CDR3 DNA follows: TGCGCCAGCAGTGGGGGTCCGGGACTCTCCTACGAGCAGTACTTC. Its protein is CASSGGPGLSYEQYF. The chain joins TRBV10-1 to TRBJ2-7; tentative D call: TRBD2 (6 bases). The V end was cut by 4 bases, the J end by 0 bases, with 13 bases between. Germline-derived CDR1 and CDR2 are WNHNN and SYGVQD (reference sequence). CDR3 length: 15 residues.

V usage is TRBV5-1 and J usage is TRBJ2-2; 10 positions match TRBD2. The ends lost 6 bases at V and 5 bases at J; junction bases unmatched: 16. The CDR3 sequence is 18 residues long. Germline V gene data show CDR1 as SGHRS and CDR2 as YFSETQ. CDR3 in amino acids: CASTLAAAGGPRTGELFF. The DNA of the CDR3 is TGCGCCAGCACCCTAGCGGCAGCGGGGGGGCCTAGGACCGGGGAGCTGTTTTTT. Full variable domain (missing parts from reference TRBV5-1 and TRBJ2-2): KAGVTQTPRYLIKTRGQQVTLSCSPISGHRSVSWYQQTPGQGLQFLFEYFSETQRNKGNFPGRFSGRQFSNSRSEMNVSTLELGDSALYLCASTLAAAGGPRTGELFFGEGSRLTVL.

This clone has just a few counts. The chain joins TRBV24-1 to TRBJ1-5; D ambiguous. Trimming took off 5 bases at V and 6 bases at J, with 10 bases between the two ends. Germline V gives CDR1 KGHDR, CDR2 SFDVKD. The CDR3 has 13 residues. CDR3 sequence: CATSAGEGQPQHF. The CDR3 DNA sequence: TGTGCCACCAGTGCCGGAGAAGGTCAGCCCCAGCATTTT.

V and J are TRBV9 and TRBJ1-1; 8 bases are shared with TRBD1. The trim removed 2 bases at V and 1 base at J, leaving 4 bases unmatched. This CDR3 has 15 amino acids. Germline CDR1 reads SGDLS; CDR2 reads YYNGEE. CDR3: CASSVRTGPNTEAFF. CDR3 nucleotide sequence: TGTGCCAGCAGCGTTCGGACAGGGCCGAACACTGAAGCTTTCTTT.

The chain's CDR3 is CASSPSDRGNSPLHF. As DNA, the CDR3 is TGTGCCAGCTCACCATCCGACAGAGGAAATTCACCCCTCCACTTT. The chain combines TRBV18 with TRBJ1-6, with D tentatively TRBD1 (5 bases). Trimming stripped 2 bases from V and 7 bases from J, with 12 bases between. From germline, CDR1 is KGHSH and CDR2 LQKENI. The CDR3 runs 15 residues.

The chain couples TRBV5-4 to TRBJ1-4, with D unclear. Trimming pared 0 bases from V and 5 bases from J, leaving 8 bases between. Germline CDR1 SGHNT, CDR2 YYREEE (reference sequence). The CDR3 runs to 14 residues. The CDR3 here is CASSLGRSNEKLFF. CDR3 sequence (DNA): TGTGCCAGCAGCTTGGGCAGGTCGAATGAAAAACTGTTTTTT.

The table lists this clone with a count of one. The chain couples TRBV7-8 to TRBJ1-1; possibly TRBD1 for D (6 bases). The CDR3 runs to 11 residues. Trimming pared 5 bases from V and 9 bases from J, leaving 10 bases between. CDR1 and CDR2 from the germline V gene are SGHVS and FQNEAQ. CDR3 in amino acids: CASSQGQKAFF. DNA of the CDR3: TGTGCCAGCAGCCAAGGACAGAAAGCTTTCTTT.

This chain joins TRBV7-2 and TRBJ1-2, with 7 bases that match TRBD1. Germline CDR1 SGHTA, CDR2 FQGNSA. The CDR3 consists of 13 residues. With 4 bases clipped from V and 3 bases from J, the junction kept 2 bases outside the gene matches. The CDR3 here is CASSSGQYYGYTF. The CDR3 nucleotides read TGTGCCAGCAGCTCGGGACAGTACTATGGCTACACCTTC.

CDR3 region: CAGRTGLSSYEQFF. Written as DNA, the CDR3 is TGCGCCGGGAGAACGGGTCTCTCCAGCTATGAGCAGTTCTTC. This chain joins TRBV5-1 and TRBJ2-1; D possibly corresponds to TRBD2 (5 bases). V was clipped by 10 bases and J by 8 bases, with 22 bases between them. This CDR3 has 14 amino acids. The V gene's germline CDR1 is SGHRS and CDR2 YFSETQ.

The genes are TRBV2 and TRBJ2-2; 7 positions agree with TRBD2. CDR3 size: 16 residues. Germline assignment: CDR1 SNHLY and CDR2 FYNNEI. With 6 bases clipped from V and 4 bases from J, the junction kept 11 bases outside the gene matches. The CDR3 bases are TGTGCCAGCAGCGGCTCGGCGGGAGCGGTCACCGGGGAGCTGTTTTTT. Encoded protein: CASSGSAGAVTGELFF.